This T cell receptor beta chain comes out of a study of type 1 regulatory T cells. Looking at the study overall: This in vitro CD4 product, T-allo10, is enriched for Tr1 cells and alloantigen-specific.

MiXCR, run by TCRdb on the reads, gives a single entry per CDR3 protein. Of about 62,000 distinct CDR3 sequences in the sample, around 62% are singletons; the top ten hold around 1.9%. This CDR3 spans 14 amino acids. V was shortened by 7 bases and J by 4 bases, with 16 bases between the two germline ends. Germline V gene data show CDR1 as SQVTM and CDR2 as ANQGSEA. In this sample, this clonotype turned up once. The antigen is not known. Whole-study results and caveats: Type 1 regulatory T cells had a more restricted TCR repertoire than non-type 1 regulatory T cells.

V gene TRBV29-1 combines with J gene TRBJ2-2, with D perhaps matching TRBD1 (6 bases). The sequence was obtained from a human donor in good health. Source material: cultured non-Tr1 T cells, either the whole culture or a sorted T cell fraction (not recorded which). The CDR3 spells CSAETGSGTGELFF. The CDR3 region has the DNA TGCAGCGCCGAGACAGGATCGGGCACCGGGGAGCTGTTTTTT.